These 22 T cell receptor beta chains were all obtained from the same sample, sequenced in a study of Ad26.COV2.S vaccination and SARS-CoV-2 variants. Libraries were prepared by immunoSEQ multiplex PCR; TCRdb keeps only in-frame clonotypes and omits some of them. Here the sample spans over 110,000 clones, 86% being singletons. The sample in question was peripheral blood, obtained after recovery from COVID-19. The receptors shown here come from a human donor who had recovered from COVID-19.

For the CDR3, the DNA is TGTGCCAGCAGCACCAGCGGGGGGGCCGTAGATACGCAGTATTTT. As protein: CASSTSGGAVDTQYF. The chain couples TRBV7-2 to TRBJ2-3; 10 bases map to TRBD2. In germline, CDR1 is SGHTA, CDR2 FQGNSA. This CDR3 has 15 residues. The V segment lost 5 bases and the J segment 5 bases; nucleotides outside the gene matches: 7.

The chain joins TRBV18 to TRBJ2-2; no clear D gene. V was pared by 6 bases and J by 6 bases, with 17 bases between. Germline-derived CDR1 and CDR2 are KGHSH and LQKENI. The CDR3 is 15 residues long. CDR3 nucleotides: TGTGCCAGCTCCCCCAGAACAGTTTCGGCCGGGGAGCTGTTTTTT. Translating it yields CASSPRTVSAGELFF.

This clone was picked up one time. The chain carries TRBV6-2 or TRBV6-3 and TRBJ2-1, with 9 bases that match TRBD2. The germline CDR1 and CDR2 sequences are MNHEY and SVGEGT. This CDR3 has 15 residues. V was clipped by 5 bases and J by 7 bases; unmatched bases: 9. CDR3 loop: CASSPAGGPGNEQFF. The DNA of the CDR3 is TGTGCCAGCAGTCCCGCGGGGGGGCCGGGGAATGAGCAGTTCTTC.

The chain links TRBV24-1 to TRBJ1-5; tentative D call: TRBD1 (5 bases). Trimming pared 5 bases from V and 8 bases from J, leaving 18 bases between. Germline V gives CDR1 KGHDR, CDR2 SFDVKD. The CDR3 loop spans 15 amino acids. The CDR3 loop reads CATSVLDRLVKPQHF. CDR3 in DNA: TGTGCCACCAGTGTCCTCGACAGACTGGTTAAGCCCCAGCATTTT.

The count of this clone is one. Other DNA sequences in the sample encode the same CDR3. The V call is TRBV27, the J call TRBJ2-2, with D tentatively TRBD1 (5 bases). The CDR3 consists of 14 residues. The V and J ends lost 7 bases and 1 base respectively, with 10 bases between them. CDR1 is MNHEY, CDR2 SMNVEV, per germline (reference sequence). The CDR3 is CASKKQENTGELFF. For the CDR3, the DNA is TGTGCCAGCAAAAAACAGGAGAACACCGGGGAGCTGTTTTTT.

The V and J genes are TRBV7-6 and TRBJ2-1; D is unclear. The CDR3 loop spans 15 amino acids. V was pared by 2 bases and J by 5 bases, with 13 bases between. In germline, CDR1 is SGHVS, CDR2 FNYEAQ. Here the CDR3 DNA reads TGTGCCAGCAGCTTACTTCGCGGTAAGAACAATGAGCAGTTCTTC. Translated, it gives CASSLLRGKNNEQFF.

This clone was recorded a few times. CDR3 residues: CASSQDQTSGEETQYF. In nucleotides, the CDR3 is TGCGCCAGCAGCCAAGATCAGACTAGCGGAGAAGAGACCCAGTACTTC. The rearrangement uses TRBV4-1 and TRBJ2-5; 9 bases fit TRBD2. The length of the CDR3 is 16 residues. Germline loops: CDR1 MGHRA, CDR2 YSYEKL. V lost 0 bases to trimming and J lost 3 bases; unmatched junction nucleotides: 5.

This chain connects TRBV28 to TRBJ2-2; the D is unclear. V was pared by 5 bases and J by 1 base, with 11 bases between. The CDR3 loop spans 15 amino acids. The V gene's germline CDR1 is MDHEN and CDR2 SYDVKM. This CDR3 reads CASSPLDRNTGELFF. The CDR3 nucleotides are TGTGCCAGCAGTCCCCTTGATCGGAACACCGGGGAGCTGTTTTTT.

In DNA form, the CDR3 reads TGTGCCAGTAGTATTGGGGGCCCCAGGGGCACAGATACGCAGTATTTT. Its protein product is CASSIGGPRGTDTQYF. V usage is TRBV19 and J usage is TRBJ2-3; maybe TRBD1 (6 bases). Germline V lookup: CDR1 LNHDA, CDR2 SQIVND (reference sequence). The CDR3 has 16 residues. V lost 3 bases and J 1 base, leaving 14 bases between the germline ends. The full variable domain, in which reference TRBV19 and TRBJ2-3 provide the parts outside the CDR3, is DGGITQSPKYLFRKEGQNVTLSCEQNLNHDAMYWYRQDPGQGLRLIYYSQIVNDFQKGDIAEGYSVSREKKESFPLTVTSAQKNPTAFYLCASSIGGPRGTDTQYFGPGTRLTVL.

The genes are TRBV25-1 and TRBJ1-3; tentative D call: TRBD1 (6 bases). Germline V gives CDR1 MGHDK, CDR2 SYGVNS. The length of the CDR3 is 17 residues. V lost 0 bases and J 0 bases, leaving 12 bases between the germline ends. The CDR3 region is CASSEYIDRSSGNTIYF. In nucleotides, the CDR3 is TGTGCCAGCAGTGAATATATTGACAGGTCCTCTGGAAACACCATATATTTT.

CDR3 coding DNA: TGTGCCAGCAGTGGCTTCCCGGGCGGCTACACCTTC. It encodes CASSGFPGGYTF. The chain is built from TRBV9 and TRBJ1-2; D uncertain. With 5 bases removed from V and 8 bases from J, the gap between germline ends came to 13 bases. CDR3 length: 12 amino acids. Germline CDR1 SGDLS, CDR2 YYNGEE.

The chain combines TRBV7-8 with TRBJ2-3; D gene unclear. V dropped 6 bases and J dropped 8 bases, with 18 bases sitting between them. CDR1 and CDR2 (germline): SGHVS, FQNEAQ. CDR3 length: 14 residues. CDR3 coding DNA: TGTGCCAGCAGGGCCTTGAGGCTTGGTGGTACGCAGTATTTT. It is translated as CASRALRLGGTQYF.

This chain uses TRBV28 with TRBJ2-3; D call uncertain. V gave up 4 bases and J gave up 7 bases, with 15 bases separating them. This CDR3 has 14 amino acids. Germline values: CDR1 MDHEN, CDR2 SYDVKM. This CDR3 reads CASSSPGSGNTQYF. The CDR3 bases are TGTGCCAGCAGTTCCCCAGGATCCGGTAATACGCAGTATTTT.

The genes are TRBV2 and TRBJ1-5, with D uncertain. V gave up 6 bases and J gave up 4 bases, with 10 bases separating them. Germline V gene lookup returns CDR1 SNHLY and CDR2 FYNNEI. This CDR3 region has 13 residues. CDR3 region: CASREDGNQPQHF. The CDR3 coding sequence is TGTGCCAGCAGAGAGGACGGTAATCAGCCCCAGCATTTT.

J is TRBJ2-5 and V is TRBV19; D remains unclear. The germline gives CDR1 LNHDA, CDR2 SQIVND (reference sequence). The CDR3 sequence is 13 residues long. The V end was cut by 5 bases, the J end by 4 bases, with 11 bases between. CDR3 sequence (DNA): TGTGCCAGTAGTTGGGTATTGGGAGAGACCCAGTACTTC. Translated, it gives CASSWVLGETQYF.

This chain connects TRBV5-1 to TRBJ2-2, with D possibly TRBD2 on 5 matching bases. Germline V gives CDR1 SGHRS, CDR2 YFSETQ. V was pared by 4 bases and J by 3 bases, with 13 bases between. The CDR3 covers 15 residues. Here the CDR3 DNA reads TGCGCCAGCAGCACGACTATATCCGACACCGGGGAGCTGTTTTTT. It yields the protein CASSTTISDTGELFF.

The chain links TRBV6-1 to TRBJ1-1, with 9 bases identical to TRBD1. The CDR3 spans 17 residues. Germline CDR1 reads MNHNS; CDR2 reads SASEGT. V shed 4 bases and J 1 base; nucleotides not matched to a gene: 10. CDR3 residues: CASSVRQGGSTNTEAFF. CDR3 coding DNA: TGTGCCAGCAGTGTTAGACAGGGGGGCTCGACGAACACTGAAGCTTTCTTT.

This chain's CDR3 is CASTGQGGQETQYF. As DNA, the CDR3 is TGTGCCAGCACCGGACAGGGAGGTCAAGAGACCCAGTACTTC. This chain links TRBV2 with TRBJ2-5; 8 nucleotides agree with TRBD1. Losses at the gene ends were 7 bases for V and 2 bases for J; bases not matched to a gene: 6. CDR1 SNHLY and CDR2 FYNNEI come from the germline V gene. This CDR3 is built from 14 residues.

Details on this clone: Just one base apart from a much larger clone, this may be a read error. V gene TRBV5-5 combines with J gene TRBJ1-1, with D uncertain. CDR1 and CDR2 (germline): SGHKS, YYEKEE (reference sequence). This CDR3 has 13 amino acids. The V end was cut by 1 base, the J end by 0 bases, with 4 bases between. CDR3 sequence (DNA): TGTGCCAGCAGCTTGATAGTGAACACTGAAGCTTTCTTT. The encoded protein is CASSLIVNTEAFF.

In DNA, the CDR3 is TGTGCCACCAACGGAGGGGGGCGCGCGTATGGCGGCTACACCTTC. It is translated as CATNGGGRAYGGYTF. The gene calls are TRBV28 and TRBJ1-2; a possible D gene is TRBD1 (6 bases). Germline values: CDR1 MDHEN, CDR2 SYDVKM. The germline V and J ends were trimmed by 10 bases and 8 bases, with 26 bases remaining between them. The CDR3 consists of 15 residues.

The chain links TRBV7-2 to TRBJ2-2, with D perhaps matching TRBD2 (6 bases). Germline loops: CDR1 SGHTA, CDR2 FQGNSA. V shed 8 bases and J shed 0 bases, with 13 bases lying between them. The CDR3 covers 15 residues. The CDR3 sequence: CASRRRGPNTGELFF. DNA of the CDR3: TGTGCCAGCCGGAGGAGGGGACCGAACACCGGGGAGCTGTTTTTT.

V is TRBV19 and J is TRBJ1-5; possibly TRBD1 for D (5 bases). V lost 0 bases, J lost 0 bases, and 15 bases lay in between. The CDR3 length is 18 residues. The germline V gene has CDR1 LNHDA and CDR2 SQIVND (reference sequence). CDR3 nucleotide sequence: TGTGCCAGTAGTATAGAACAGGTCGTAGGGTATAGCAATCAGCCCCAGCATTTT. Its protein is CASSIEQVVGYSNQPQHF.